This T cell receptor (beta chain) was retrieved from a study of shared clonotypes between healthy human individuals. Overall study findings and caveats: Naive subsets tended to show greater estimated richness than memory subsets.

Genomic DNA belonging to each subset was distributed in equal measure over several immunoSEQ plates. Authors' analysis steps: Filtering was not the same, since immunoSEQ gave junction-only sequences without quality scores. Some clones are missing from TCRdb's copy, which holds only in-frame ones; the method was immunoSEQ multiplex PCR. Clonal size and the V and J genes are those of that table, whereas D and trimming came from the DNA. The sample holds 600,000 to 750,000 clones, over 55% seen once. Both subsets, CD45RA+ naive and CD45RA-negative memory, were split from the CD4+ cells. With respect to this clone: The antigen remains unidentified.

Sequenced input: memory CD4+ T cells sorted from blood. Subset denoted: CD45RA-negative fraction. The origin of this receptor is a woman in her twenties or thirties in good health.

CDR3: CASSLTLSGYTF. CDR3 bases: TGTGCCAGCAGCTTAACACTCTCTGGCTACACCTTC. This rearrangement joins TRBV5-4 to TRBJ1-2; D gene unclear. V lost 2 bases and J 7 bases, leaving 9 bases between the germline ends. The CDR3 loop spans 12 amino acids. Germline values: CDR1 SGHNT, CDR2 YYREEE (reference sequence).